The present T cell receptor beta chain was sequenced within a study of a mutant IDH1 vaccine in newly diagnosed glioma. About the research overall: Patients got their first vaccination 4-6 weeks after radiotherapy alone, or with temozolomide cycles. Treated individuals were roughly 62% male and approximately 38% female, averaging about 42 years of age. Whole-study results and caveats: Vaccine-induced immune responses were detected in around 92% of patients.

Time point denoted: week 11, during vaccination. One vaccine dose held 300 ug of mutant IDH1 20-mer peptide and came with topical imiquimod. New IDH1-mutant, ATRX-lost WHO grade 3 or 4 astrocytomas occurred in donors. Here immunoSEQ multiplex PCR was the method, and the copy in TCRdb shows in-frame clones only, minus some. The sample gives about 120,000 clones, roughly 90% of which show up once; around 0.61% is in the top ten. This clone was picked up one time. The target antigen is unknown. The CDR3 is 12 amino acids. Germline V CDR1 and CDR2: SGHDT, YYEEEE. The V and J ends lost 4 bases and 12 bases respectively, with 14 bases between them.

Sequenced material: PBMCs, taken from a glioma patient whose treatment included an IDH1 peptide vaccine. This rearrangement joins TRBV5-6 to TRBJ2-1; D is ambiguous. This sequence originates from a woman in her forties or fifties with glioma. The CDR3 DNA reads TGTGCCAGCAGCACCTCAGCGTTGAGGCAGTTCTTC. It translates to CASSTSALRQFF.